What follows are 27 T cell receptor beta chains derived from one specimen sequenced in a study of blood T cell repertoires in COVID-19. TCRdb keeps only in-frame clones here, not all; method: immunoSEQ multiplex PCR. The profile covers about 100,000 clones, with more than 75% appearing a single time and around 7.2% taken by the ten largest. Material: peripheral blood. These receptors were taken from a man aged 25-45 years in a cohort sampled during active COVID-19.

The chain employs TRBV11-3 and TRBJ2-5; tentative D call: TRBD2 (5 bases). The CDR3 consists of 14 residues. Trimming shortened V by 1 base and J by 6 bases, and 12 bases separated the two germline ends. Germline V lookup: CDR1 SGHNT, CDR2 YENEEA. In nucleotides, the CDR3 is TGTGCCAGCAGCTTAGGAGGGCCAAGCAAGACCCAGTACTTC. This sequence encodes CASSLGGPSKTQYF.

This rearrangement joins TRBV19 to TRBJ1-5; 7 bases align to TRBD1. V shed 3 bases and J 4 bases; nucleotides not matched to a gene: 6. The CDR3 totals 15 residues. The germline gives CDR1 LNHDA, CDR2 SQIVND (reference sequence). CDR3: CASSMFGDRNQPQHF. As DNA, the CDR3 is TGTGCCAGTAGTATGTTTGGGGACAGAAATCAGCCCCAGCATTTT.

This clone was picked up one time. The rearrangement links TRBV30 to TRBJ2-7; tentatively, D is TRBD1 (6 bases). The CDR3 is made up of 13 amino acids. Looked up from germline, CDR1 is GTSNPN and CDR2 is SVGIG (reference sequence). V shed 4 bases and J shed 2 bases, with 12 bases lying between them. The CDR3 spells CAWTPGATYEQYF. The CDR3 DNA follows: TGTGCCTGGACCCCAGGGGCTACCTACGAGCAGTACTTC.

The sample holds one count of this clone. The rearrangement joins TRBV3-1 (or the pseudogene TRBV3-2) to TRBJ2-7; TRBD1 matches at 10 bases. The trim removed 3 bases at V and 2 bases at J, leaving 7 bases unmatched. Per germline, CDR1 LGHDT and CDR2 YNNKEL (reference sequence). This CDR3 region has 16 residues. CDR3 sequence: CASSQTGTGVTYEQYF. The CDR3 DNA reads TGTGCCAGCAGCCAGACCGGGACAGGGGTCACCTACGAGCAGTACTTC.

In the case of this clone: Other DNA sequences of this sample code for an identical CDR3. The V call is TRBV7-2, the J call TRBJ2-3, with 9 bases lining up with TRBD2. Trimming cost V 1 base and J 1 base; bases outside gene matches: 0. This CDR3 contains 15 residues. CDR1 and CDR2 (germline): SGHTA, FQGNSA. The CDR3 coding sequence is TGTGCCAGCAGCTTAGTAGCGGGGGGCACAGATACGCAGTATTTT. Translating gives CASSLVAGGTDTQYF.

The chain couples TRBV5-4 to TRBJ2-1; D perhaps matches TRBD1 (6 bases). CDR3 length equals 14 residues. CDR1 SGHNT and CDR2 YYREEE come from the germline V gene (reference sequence). Trimming removed 1 base from V and 7 bases from J, with 12 bases in between. CDR3 sequence reads: CASSLQQGRNEQFF. In DNA form, the CDR3 reads TGTGCCAGCAGCTTGCAACAGGGCCGGAATGAGCAGTTCTTC.

The chain carries TRBV2 and TRBJ2-3; unclear D gene. This CDR3 contains 11 residues. CDR1 is SNHLY and CDR2 is FYNNEI in the germline V gene. Trimming removed 3 bases at V and 9 bases at J, with 7 bases between. This chain's CDR3 is CASSESATQYF. DNA for the CDR3: TGTGCCAGCAGTGAGTCAGCGACGCAGTATTTT. Combining the CDR3 with reference TRBV2 and TRBJ2-3 gives the whole variable domain EPEVTQTPSHQVTQMGQEVILRCVPISNHLYFYWYRQILGQKVEFLVSFYNNEISEKSEIFDDQFSVERPDGSNFTLKIRSTKLEDSAMYFCASSESATQYFGPGTRLTVL.

This chain connects TRBV5-6 to TRBJ2-5; D unresolved. Between the trimmed V and J ends, which lost 0 bases and 0 bases, there was a span of 9 bases. CDR1 is SGHDT and CDR2 is YYEEEE in the germline V gene. CDR3 length: 15 amino acids. CDR3 in DNA: TGTGCCAGCAGCTTGGCACAGCAGAACCAAGAGACCCAGTACTTC. This sequence encodes CASSLAQQNQETQYF.

This clone appeared a single time. The chain is built from TRBV19 and TRBJ1-6; perhaps TRBD1 as D (5 bases). Germline lookup yields CDR1 LNHDA and CDR2 SQIVND (reference sequence). The germline V and J ends were trimmed by 2 bases and 5 bases, with 13 bases remaining between them. The CDR3 is made up of 16 amino acids. The CDR3 is CASSIQGLKNNSPLHF. DNA of the CDR3: TGTGCCAGTAGTATACAGGGATTGAAGAATAATTCACCCCTCCACTTT.

The V and J genes are TRBV5-1 and TRBJ2-7; TRBD1 agrees at 10 bases. V shed 3 bases and J 1 base; nucleotides not matched to a gene: 4. The CDR3 totals 15 residues. Germline CDR1 is SGHRS and CDR2 is YFSETQ. The CDR3: CASSSRTGGSYEQYF. In DNA form, the CDR3 reads TGCGCCAGCAGCTCCCGGACAGGGGGTTCCTACGAGCAGTACTTC.

As to this clone: A read error may produce the germline difference seen at one junction end. The rearrangement joins TRBV5-4 to TRBJ2-7, with D maybe TRBD2 (6 bases). Germline V gene lookup returns CDR1 SGHNT and CDR2 YYREEE (reference sequence). The CDR3 is 14 amino acids. The CDR3: CASLPAGRFLDVSF. The DNA for the CDR3 is TGTGCCAGCCTCCCTGCGGGGAGGTTCCTAGACGTCAGCTTC. The full variable domain, completed using reference TRBV5-4 and TRBJ2-7, is ETGVTQSPTHLIKTRGQQVTLRCSSQSGHNTVSWYQQALGQGPQFIFQYYREEENGRGNFPPRFSGLQFPNYSSELNVNALELDDSALYLCASLPAGRFLDVSFGPGTRLTVT.

The table lists this clone with a few counts. The chain joins TRBV15 to TRBJ1-1; perhaps TRBD1 as D (6 bases). This CDR3 is built from 14 residues. Germline-derived CDR1 and CDR2 are LNHNV and YYDKDF (reference sequence). V was clipped by 0 bases and J by 7 bases, with 12 bases between them. The chain's CDR3 is CATSREWGGSEAFF. The CDR3 DNA reads TGTGCCACCAGCAGAGAGTGGGGGGGCAGTGAAGCTTTCTTT.

With respect to this clone: A read error may produce the germline difference seen at one junction end. The genes are TRBV2 and TRBJ2-7; TRBD2 matches at 7 bases. Germline V gives CDR1 SNHLY, CDR2 FYNNEI. The CDR3 extends over 13 amino acids. Here the CDR3 DNA reads TGTGCCAGCGTCAGGAGGGAGGGCCAGTGGTGGACCTTC. As protein: CASVRREGQWWTF.

The chain combines TRBV5-5 with TRBJ1-6; a possible D gene is TRBD1 (6 bases). Between the trimmed V and J ends, which lost 4 bases and 7 bases, there was a span of 15 bases. CDR1 and CDR2 (germline): SGHKS, YYEKEE (reference sequence). The CDR3 sequence is 15 residues long. The DNA of the CDR3 is TGTGCCAGCAGCCGGGAGGGGGACAAGAATTCACCCCTCCACTTT. This sequence encodes CASSREGDKNSPLHF.

The genes are TRBV6-2 or TRBV6-3 and TRBJ2-4, with 7 nucleotides matching TRBD1. Germline V lookup: CDR1 MNHEY, CDR2 SVGEGT. The CDR3 loop spans 13 amino acids. The V segment lost 2 bases and the J segment 8 bases; nucleotides outside the gene matches: 3. The CDR3 spells CASSYRDSDIQYF. CDR3 DNA: TGTGCCAGCAGTTACCGGGACAGTGACATTCAGTACTTC.

The chain joins TRBV6-5 to TRBJ1-2; possibly TRBD1 for D (5 bases). Germline CDR1 is MNHEY and CDR2 is SVGAGI. The CDR3 runs to 13 residues. The V and J ends lost 8 bases and 3 bases respectively, with 13 bases between them. As DNA, the CDR3 is TGTGCCAGCTCCCAATCAGGGCACTATGGCTACACCTTC. Amino acid sequence: CASSQSGHYGYTF.

A few counts support this clone. The chain couples TRBV5-6 to TRBJ2-5; 9 positions agree with TRBD1. The CDR3 sequence is 15 residues long. V dropped 3 bases and J dropped 2; count of bases not matched to a gene: 5. CDR1 is SGHDT, CDR2 YYEEEE, per germline. CDR3 amino acids: CASSYGTGRQETQYF. The CDR3 nucleotides are TGTGCCAGCAGCTATGGGACAGGGAGGCAAGAGACCCAGTACTTC.

The V gene is TRBV19, the J gene TRBJ2-2; D remains ambiguous. Germline lookup yields CDR1 LNHDA and CDR2 SQIVND (reference sequence). The ends were cut back, 3 bases at V and 2 bases at J, with 13 bases in the middle. The CDR3 is 16 residues long. CDR3 sequence: CASSIGRVSNTGELFF. The CDR3 DNA follows: TGTGCCAGTAGTATCGGTCGGGTCTCCAACACCGGGGAGCTGTTTTTT.

The V gene is TRBV19, the J gene TRBJ1-2; 10 bases line up with TRBD1. CDR3 length: 15 amino acids. With 3 bases clipped from V and 2 bases from J, the junction kept 3 bases outside the gene matches. CDR1 and CDR2 from the germline V gene are LNHDA and SQIVND (reference sequence). As DNA, the CDR3 is TGTGCCAGTAGTATTGGGACAGGGGAAAACTATGGCTACACCTTC. Its translation is CASSIGTGENYGYTF.

J is TRBJ1-1 and V is TRBV9; D is undetermined. CDR1 SGDLS and CDR2 YYNGEE come from the germline V gene. This CDR3 is 16 amino acids long. Trimming removed 0 bases from V and 4 bases from J, with 16 bases in between. The CDR3: CASSVVAGSWGTEAFF. The CDR3 bases are TGTGCCAGCAGCGTAGTAGCGGGGTCTTGGGGCACTGAAGCTTTCTTT. The complete variable domain, with remaining parts taken from reference TRBV9 and TRBJ1-1, reads DSGVTQTPKHLITATGQRVTLRCSPRSGDLSVYWYQQSLDQGLQFLIQYYNGEERAKGNILERFSAQQFPDLHSELNLSSLELGDSALYFCASSVVAGSWGTEAFFGQGTRLTVV.

As to this clone: Mismatch with germline at one junction end may stem from a read error. V and J are TRBV11-2 and TRBJ2-3; 11 nucleotides match TRBD2. The CDR3 length is 14 residues. Germline-derived CDR1 and CDR2 are SGHAT and FQNNGV. CDR3 DNA: TGTGCCAGCAGATTAGCGGGGGGGCAAGATACGCAGTATTTT. Translated: CASRLAGGQDTQYF.

The rearrangement uses TRBV4-1 and TRBJ2-1; 11 nucleotides align to TRBD2. Germline V gene data show CDR1 as MGHRA and CDR2 as YSYEKL. CDR3 length: 16 residues. V dropped 4 bases and J dropped 2; count of bases not matched to a gene: 4. The CDR3 region has the DNA TGCGCCAGCAGCCCGGGACTAGCGGCCGCCTACAATGAGCAGTTCTTC. It codes for CASSPGLAAAYNEQFF.

The CDR3 is CASSVRAGTHSNTDTQYF. Here the CDR3 DNA reads TGCGCCAGCAGCGTGCGAGCCGGGACACATTCAAACACAGATACGCAGTATTTT. The chain couples TRBV5-1 to TRBJ2-3; weak D call: TRBD1 (6 bases). CDR1 SGHRS and CDR2 YFSETQ come from the germline V gene. CDR3 length: 18 amino acids. Trimming removed 4 bases from V and 2 bases from J, with 23 bases in between.

This chain links TRBV6-5 with TRBJ1-1, with 9 bases that match TRBD1. This CDR3 region has 14 residues. Germline CDR1 MNHEY, CDR2 SVGAGI. J lost 8 bases, V lost 8 bases, and 12 bases had no gene match. CDR3 sequence reads: CASYRTGATGEAFF. The CDR3 coding sequence is TGTGCCAGCTACCGGACAGGGGCAACCGGGGAAGCTTTCTTT.

The chain is built from TRBV4-3 and TRBJ2-5; a weak D match, TRBD2 (7 bases). V dropped 4 bases and J dropped 5 bases, with 17 bases sitting between them. Looked up from germline, CDR1 is LGHNA and CDR2 is YSLEER. The CDR3 extends over 15 amino acids. The CDR3 DNA follows: TGCGCCAGCAGCCGCGGGGGCCAGACCGGGGAGACCCAGTACTTC. Amino acids: CASSRGGQTGETQYF.

For the CDR3, the DNA is TGCGCCAGCAGCGGGGACCAGGGGGCCAAGACCCAGTACTTC. As protein: CASSGDQGAKTQYF. The chain has TRBV5-1 and TRBJ2-5; 8 nucleotides match TRBD1. The CDR3 is 14 amino acids. The junction had 8 bases not matched to a gene; V was cut back by 4 bases and J by 6 bases. Germline V gives CDR1 SGHRS, CDR2 YFSETQ.

The chain is built from TRBV3-1 (or the pseudogene TRBV3-2) and TRBJ1-6, with D unresolved. The CDR3 contains 15 residues. V shed 1 base and J shed 7 bases, with 11 bases lying between them. Germline values: CDR1 LGHDT, CDR2 YNNKEL (reference sequence). The CDR3 region is CASSQVSTGNSPLHF. Written as DNA, the CDR3 is TGTGCCAGCAGCCAAGTGAGCACGGGGAATTCACCCCTCCACTTT.